The 25 T cell receptor beta chains in this list originate from one sample, sequenced in a study of blood T cell repertoires in COVID-19. The assay was immunoSEQ multiplex PCR, and TCRdb's table has in-frame clones only and misses some. The data contain roughly 21,000 clones, 80% to 85% of them seen just once; the ten biggest clones take up 3% to 4%. Sequencing input: peripheral blood. The receptors come from a man aged 40-55 years with acute or convalescent COVID-19.

The chain combines TRBV5-1 with TRBJ2-6, with D possibly matching TRBD2 (5 bases). V dropped 4 bases and J dropped 0 bases, with 14 bases sitting between them. Germline assignment: CDR1 SGHRS and CDR2 YFSETQ. The CDR3 runs to 17 residues. CDR3 nucleotide sequence: TGCGCCAGCAGCGTAAATCGGGGTTACTCTGGGGCCAACGTCCTGACTTTC. It encodes CASSVNRGYSGANVLTF.

The J gene is TRBJ1-2, the V gene TRBV7-2; 7 bases agree with TRBD1. The V gene end was trimmed by 5 bases and the J gene end by 6 bases; junction bases not matched to a gene: 9. Germline V CDR1 and CDR2: SGHTA, FQGNSA. The CDR3 loop spans 14 amino acids. DNA for the CDR3: TGTGCCAGCAGCACCTACCGGGACAGCCATGGCTACACCTTC. It codes for CASSTYRDSHGYTF.

The chain is built from TRBV6-5 and TRBJ2-5, with 9 nucleotides matching TRBD1. Per germline, CDR1 MNHEY and CDR2 SVGAGI. CDR3 length equals 14 residues. With 5 bases clipped from V and 7 bases from J, the junction kept 8 bases outside the gene matches. The CDR3 sequence: CASSTNRGLGTQYF. The CDR3 coding sequence is TGTGCCAGCAGTACCAACAGGGGGCTCGGGACCCAGTACTTC.

V is TRBV11-3 and J is TRBJ2-1; 10 nucleotides match TRBD2. J lost 7 bases, V lost 5 bases, and 8 bases had no gene match. The CDR3 runs 15 residues. Germline V lookup: CDR1 SGHNT, CDR2 YENEEA. CDR3 DNA: TGTGCCAGCAGCGCCTCTAGCGGGAGTTCAAATGAGCAGTTCTTC. Its protein is CASSASSGSSNEQFF.

This CDR3 reads CASNPTSVQETQYF. In nucleotides, the CDR3 is TGCGCCAGCAACCCTACTAGCGTCCAAGAGACCCAGTACTTC. The V gene is TRBV5-1, the J gene TRBJ2-5, with 7 bases fitting TRBD2. This CDR3 is built from 14 residues. J lost 1 base, V lost 6 bases, and 6 bases had no gene match. Germline V gives CDR1 SGHRS, CDR2 YFSETQ.

This chain uses TRBV20-1 with TRBJ2-1; TRBD2 aligns across 10 bases. The CDR3 is made up of 16 amino acids. Germline CDR1 reads DFQATT; CDR2 reads SNEGSKA (reference sequence). J gave up 9 bases and V 3 bases, and 14 bases lay outside the gene matches. This CDR3 is CSASWGELAGLGEQFF. The CDR3 DNA follows: TGCAGTGCTAGTTGGGGGGAACTAGCGGGGTTAGGTGAGCAGTTCTTC.

V gene TRBV12-5 combines with J gene TRBJ1-1; 8 bases line up with TRBD1. CDR1 is LGHNT, CDR2 FRNRAP, per germline. The CDR3 contains 15 residues. Trimming cost V 6 bases and J 6 bases; bases outside gene matches: 12. The CDR3, as DNA: TGTGCTAGTGGACGACCCGGACAGGGAACGGCTGAAGCTTTCTTT. Translation: CASGRPGQGTAEAFF.

V usage is TRBV27 and J usage is TRBJ2-2; 8 bases map to TRBD1. The length of the CDR3 is 16 residues. V shed 8 bases and J 7 bases; nucleotides not matched to a gene: 15. Germline V gene data show CDR1 as MNHEY and CDR2 as SMNVEV (reference sequence). The CDR3 coding sequence is TGTGCCAGCCCCCCTAGAGCACAGGGGGAAGTCGGGGAGCTGTTTTTT. Protein product: CASPPRAQGEVGELFF.

This clone showed up just once. V is TRBV20-1 and J is TRBJ2-2; the match to TRBD1 covers 9 bases. Germline CDR1 reads DFQATT; CDR2 reads SNEGSKA (reference sequence). This CDR3 region has 14 residues. With V trimmed by 3 bases and J by 6 bases, 5 bases remained unmatched. The DNA for the CDR3 is TGCAGTGCTAGTGGGACAGGGTGGTCCGGGGAGCTGTTTTTT. Protein sequence: CSASGTGWSGELFF.

The chain employs TRBV6-1 and TRBJ1-4, with 7 bases aligning to TRBD1. V lost 1 base, J lost 7 bases, and 12 bases stayed unmatched. CDR3 size: 17 residues. The germline CDR1 and CDR2 sequences are MNHNS and SASEGT. This CDR3 reads CASSEGLGRGLSEKLFF. CDR3 DNA sequence: TGTGCCAGCAGTGAAGGCTTGGGCAGGGGGTTGAGTGAAAAACTGTTTTTT.

This chain uses TRBV30 with TRBJ2-3; 11 bases are a match to TRBD2. Germline values: CDR1 GTSNPN, CDR2 SVGIG (reference sequence). The CDR3 has 17 residues. V dropped 2 bases and J dropped 3; count of bases not matched to a gene: 10. Here the CDR3 reads CAWSSYSGGALTDTQYF. The CDR3, as DNA: TGTGCCTGGAGTTCTTATAGCGGGGGGGCCTTGACAGATACGCAGTATTTT.

The chain joins TRBV7-6 to TRBJ1-3, with D possibly TRBD1 on 6 matching bases. Per the germline V gene, CDR1 is SGHVS and CDR2 is FNYEAQ. The CDR3 length is 16 residues. Trimming pared 5 bases from V and 0 bases from J, leaving 14 bases between. The CDR3 region is CASSPRQEFSGNTIYF. The CDR3 DNA reads as TGTGCCAGCAGCCCCAGACAGGAATTCTCTGGAAACACCATATATTTT.

The chain has TRBV6-5 and TRBJ1-1; 9 positions agree with TRBD1. CDR1 and CDR2 (germline): MNHEY, SVGAGI. The CDR3 length is 14 residues. The trim removed 6 bases at V and 1 base at J, leaving 3 bases unmatched. The CDR3 reads CASRKGQGNTEAFF. In nucleotides, the CDR3 is TGTGCCAGCAGGAAGGGACAGGGGAACACTGAAGCTTTCTTT.

The J gene is TRBJ2-1, the V gene TRBV6-5, with a possible D match to TRBD2 (5 bases). CDR3 length equals 15 residues. Germline loops: CDR1 MNHEY, CDR2 SVGAGI. Between the trimmed V and J ends, which lost 0 bases and 2 bases, there was a span of 8 bases. CDR3 bases: TGTGCCAGCAGTTACTCCCGGGATACCTACAATGAGCAGTTCTTC. Residues: CASSYSRDTYNEQFF.

V and J are TRBV6-6 and TRBJ1-5, with TRBD1 matching 9 bases. The V gene end was trimmed by 7 bases and the J gene end by 2 bases; junction bases not matched to a gene: 6. CDR1 and CDR2 (germline): MNHNY, SVGAGI (reference sequence). The CDR3 is 15 residues long. CDR3 protein: CASKTQGAGNQPQHF. The CDR3 region has the DNA TGTGCCAGCAAGACACAGGGGGCAGGCAATCAGCCCCAGCATTTT.

V usage is TRBV4-1 and J usage is TRBJ1-4, with 7 bases that match TRBD1. CDR1 MGHRA and CDR2 YSYEKL come from the germline V gene. The junction had 13 bases not matched to a gene; V was cut back by 1 base and J by 8 bases. CDR3 length: 17 residues. CDR3 coding DNA: TGCGCCAGCAGCCAAGTTCAAGGGGGCGCGGTAGGGGAAAAACTGTTTTTT. Its protein is CASSQVQGGAVGEKLFF.

This clone was found once. This chain uses TRBV5-4 with TRBJ1-2; tentatively, D is TRBD1 (6 bases). Per the germline V gene, CDR1 is SGHNT and CDR2 is YYREEE (reference sequence). V lost 0 bases and J lost 6, with 12 bases in between. There are 14 residues in the CDR3. CDR3 in amino acids: CASSLDSGVHGYTF. Written as DNA, the CDR3 is TGTGCCAGCAGCTTGGACTCAGGGGTCCATGGCTACACCTTC.

V is TRBV30 and J is TRBJ1-2; D perhaps matches TRBD1 (5 bases). The length of the CDR3 is 11 residues. Germline lookup yields CDR1 GTSNPN and CDR2 SVGIG (reference sequence). V was pared by 5 bases and J by 6 bases, with 10 bases between. The CDR3 reads CAWGQGDGYTF. The CDR3 DNA is TGTGCCTGGGGCCAGGGCGATGGCTACACCTTC.

The J gene is TRBJ2-7, the V gene TRBV27, with 14 bases matching TRBD2. V was clipped by 5 bases and J by 1 base; unmatched bases: 7. The germline gives CDR1 MNHEY, CDR2 SMNVEV (reference sequence). This CDR3 region has 17 residues. The CDR3 DNA reads as TGTGCCAGCAGTCCTGGGACTAGCGGGAGTTGGTCCTACGAGCAGTACTTC. Protein sequence: CASSPGTSGSWSYEQYF.

The chain has TRBV15 and TRBJ2-3, with 11 nucleotides matching TRBD2. The CDR3 totals 16 residues. The germline V gene has CDR1 LNHNV and CDR2 YYDKDF (reference sequence). The V and J ends lost 5 bases and 0 bases, in that order; junction bases with no gene match: 4. The CDR3 loop reads CATSGRLAGSTDTQYF. As DNA, the CDR3 is TGTGCCACCAGCGGAAGACTAGCGGGGAGCACAGATACGCAGTATTTT.

V gene TRBV4-2 combines with J gene TRBJ1-1; TRBD1 matches 7 bases. Unmatched junction bases numbered 9, after V lost 4 bases and J lost 1 base. The CDR3 runs to 16 residues. Per germline, CDR1 LGHNA and CDR2 YNFKEQ. The CDR3 loop reads CASSRTGTARNTEAFF. The CDR3 region has the DNA TGTGCCAGCAGCCGCACCGGGACAGCCAGGAACACTGAAGCTTTCTTT.

The genes are TRBV3-1 (or the pseudogene TRBV3-2) and TRBJ2-7; D might be TRBD1 (6 bases). Trimming removed 1 base from V and 5 bases from J, with 12 bases in between. The CDR3 spans 14 residues. Germline CDR1 reads LGHDT; CDR2 reads YNNKEL (reference sequence). CDR3 sequence: CASSQGGDRHEQYF. CDR3 in DNA: TGTGCCAGCAGCCAAGGTGGAGACAGGCACGAGCAGTACTTC.

The V gene is TRBV11-2, the J gene TRBJ2-7; D remains unclear. V lost 3 bases to trimming and J lost 7 bases, with 10 bases between them. Germline V lookup: CDR1 SGHAT, CDR2 FQNNGV. The CDR3 has 12 amino acids. The CDR3 here is CASSLAAGEQYF. Written as DNA, the CDR3 is TGTGCCAGCAGCTTGGCCGCAGGAGAGCAGTACTTC.

The rearrangement joins TRBV6-1 to TRBJ1-6; perhaps TRBD1 as D (6 bases). Germline CDR1 MNHNS, CDR2 SASEGT. The CDR3 has 16 residues. The V end was cut by 2 bases, the J end by 9 bases, with 17 bases between. The CDR3 DNA reads TGTGCCAGCAGTGAAAGGGTGGGTCAGGGGCGTTCACCCCTCCACTTT. Translated: CASSERVGQGRSPLHF.

This chain links TRBV7-9 with TRBJ2-6; D gene uncertain. Germline values: CDR1 SEHNR, CDR2 FQNEAQ (reference sequence). The CDR3 has 16 amino acids. V lost 0 bases, J lost 1 base, and 7 bases lay in between. Here the CDR3 reads CASSLAIESGANVLTF. The CDR3 DNA reads as TGTGCCAGCAGCTTAGCGATCGAGTCTGGGGCCAACGTCCTGACTTTC.